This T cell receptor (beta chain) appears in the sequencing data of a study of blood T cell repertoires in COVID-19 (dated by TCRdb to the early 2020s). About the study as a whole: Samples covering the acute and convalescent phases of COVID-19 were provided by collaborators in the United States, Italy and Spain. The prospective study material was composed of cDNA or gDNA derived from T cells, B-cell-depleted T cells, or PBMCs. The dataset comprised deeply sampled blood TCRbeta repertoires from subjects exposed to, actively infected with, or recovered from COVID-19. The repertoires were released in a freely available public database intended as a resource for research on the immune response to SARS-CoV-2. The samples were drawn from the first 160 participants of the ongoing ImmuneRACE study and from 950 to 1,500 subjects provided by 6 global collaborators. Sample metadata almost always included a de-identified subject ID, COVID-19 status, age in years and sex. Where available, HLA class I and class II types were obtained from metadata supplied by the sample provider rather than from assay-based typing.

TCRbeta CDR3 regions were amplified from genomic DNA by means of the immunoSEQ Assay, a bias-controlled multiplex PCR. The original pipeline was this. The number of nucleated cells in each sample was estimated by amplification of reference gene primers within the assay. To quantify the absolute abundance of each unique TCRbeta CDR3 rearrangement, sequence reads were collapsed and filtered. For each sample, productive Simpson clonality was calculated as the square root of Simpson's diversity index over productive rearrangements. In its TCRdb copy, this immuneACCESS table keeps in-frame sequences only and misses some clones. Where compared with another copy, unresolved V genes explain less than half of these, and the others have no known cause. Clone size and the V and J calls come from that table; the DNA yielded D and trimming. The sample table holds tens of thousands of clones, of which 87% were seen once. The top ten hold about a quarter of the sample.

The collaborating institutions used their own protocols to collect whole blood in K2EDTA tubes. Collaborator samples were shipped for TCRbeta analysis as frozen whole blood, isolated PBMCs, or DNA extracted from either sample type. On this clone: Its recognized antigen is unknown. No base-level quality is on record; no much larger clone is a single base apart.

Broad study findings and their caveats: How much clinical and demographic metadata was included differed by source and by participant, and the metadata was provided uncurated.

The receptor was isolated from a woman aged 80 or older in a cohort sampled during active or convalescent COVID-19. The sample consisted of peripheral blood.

The encoded CDR3 is CASSFFGEQYF. The nucleotide sequence reads as follows: TGTGCCAGCAGCTTCTTCGGCGAGCAGTACTTC. The V and J genes are TRBV5-5 and TRBJ2-7; the D gene cannot be named for sure. Reading from cysteine to phenylalanine, the CDR3 counts 11 amino acids. Kept here is only the CDR3 DNA, which spans 33 bases and is read in frame from base 1. At the junction V is shortened by 2 bases and J by 6 bases, with 6 bases in between. Via the germline V gene (reference sequence), CDR1 is SGHKS and CDR2 YYEKEE.